Below are 21 T cell receptor beta chains sequenced from a single sample in a study of blood T cell repertoires in COVID-19. Using immunoSEQ multiplex PCR, the repertoire was profiled, and TCRdb retains in-frame clones only, with some absent. The data show 30,000 to 45,000 clones, with about 85% seen just once and about 15% held by the top ten. Source material: peripheral blood. The receptors shown here come from a human donor in a cohort sampled during active COVID-19.

The chain recombines TRBV6-1 with TRBJ1-1; 7 nucleotides line up with TRBD1. J was trimmed by 1 base and V by 2 bases; bases with no gene match: 4. The CDR3 totals 15 residues. Germline values: CDR1 MNHNS, CDR2 SASEGT. The CDR3 DNA reads as TGTGCCAGCAGTGAAAACTACAGGGGGAACACTGAAGCTTTCTTT. It translates to CASSENYRGNTEAFF.

The genes are TRBV28 and TRBJ2-3, with a possible D match to TRBD2 (6 bases). CDR1 and CDR2 (germline): MDHEN, SYDVKM. V lost 8 bases and J 1 base, leaving 7 bases between the germline ends. CDR3 length: 12 amino acids. The CDR3 sequence is CASCGGTDTQYF. CDR3 sequence (DNA): TGTGCCAGCTGCGGGGGCACAGATACGCAGTATTTT.

The V call is TRBV7-2, the J call TRBJ2-1; D is uncertain. Between the trimmed V and J ends, which lost 5 bases and 10 bases, there was a span of 9 bases. This CDR3 spans 11 amino acids. CDR1 is SGHTA, CDR2 FQGNSA, per germline. The CDR3 bases are TGTGCCAGCAGCCCAGCGAGGGAGCAGTTCTTC. This sequence encodes CASSPAREQFF.

DNA of the CDR3: TGTGCCAGCAGTTCGGGACTAGCGGGGGAAAACATTCAGTACTTC. This sequence encodes CASSSGLAGENIQYF. V gene TRBV9 combines with J gene TRBJ2-4; 14 nucleotides align to TRBD2. The CDR3 length is 15 residues. Germline V gene lookup returns CDR1 SGDLS and CDR2 YYNGEE. J gave up 5 bases and V 5 bases, and 3 bases lay outside the gene matches.

V usage is TRBV3-1 (or the pseudogene TRBV3-2) and J usage is TRBJ2-1; 8 bases line up with TRBD2. Trimming took 4 bases from V and 8 from J; bases not matched to a gene: 7. Germline V lookup: CDR1 LGHDT, CDR2 YNNKEL (reference sequence). CDR3 length equals 14 residues. CDR3 DNA: TGTGCCAGCAGCCCTCGCGGGACTAGAGATGAGCAGTTCTTC. It yields the protein CASSPRGTRDEQFF.

The gene calls are TRBV7-2 and TRBJ2-1, with 8 positions matching TRBD1. Germline V lookup: CDR1 SGHTA, CDR2 FQGNSA. The CDR3 extends over 15 amino acids. V trimming: 4 bases; J trimming: 4 bases; junction bases outside the gene matches: 6. In nucleotides, the CDR3 is TGTGCCAGCAGCTGGACCGGGACAGGATACAATGAGCAGTTCTTC. Translated: CASSWTGTGYNEQFF.

V is TRBV4-2 and J is TRBJ2-7; 7 bases are a match to TRBD2. Germline-derived CDR1 and CDR2 are LGHNA and YNFKEQ. V dropped 1 base and J dropped 1; count of bases not matched to a gene: 10. CDR3 length: 17 residues. DNA for the CDR3: TGTGCCAGCAGCCAAGCGGTATCGATAGCGGGTTCCTACGAGCAGTACTTC. Encoded protein: CASSQAVSIAGSYEQYF.

This clone occurred once. This chain uses TRBV6-5 with TRBJ2-3; maybe TRBD2 (5 bases). Germline loops: CDR1 MNHEY, CDR2 SVGAGI. V lost 6 bases and J lost 4, with 14 bases in between. This CDR3 has 14 amino acids. CDR3 DNA sequence: TGTGCCAGCAGGCTGGACTGGTCCGCAGATACGCAGTATTTT. This codes for CASRLDWSADTQYF.

The chain uses TRBV5-1 and TRBJ1-5, with D unclear. The CDR3 runs to 15 residues. The germline V gene has CDR1 SGHRS and CDR2 YFSETQ. V was trimmed by 1 base and J by 3 bases, leaving 11 bases between them. Written as DNA, the CDR3 is TGCGCCAGCAGCTTGACAGACGGCTCCAATCAGCCCCAGCATTTT. Translation: CASSLTDGSNQPQHF.

The gene calls are TRBV7-9 and TRBJ2-2; perhaps TRBD2 as D (5 bases). The CDR3 consists of 15 residues. V was trimmed by 8 bases and J by 4 bases, leaving 17 bases between them. CDR1 and CDR2 from the germline V gene are SEHNR and FQNEAQ (reference sequence). The CDR3 DNA reads as TGTGCCAGCTCCCTTAAAGACTATCCCACCGGGGAGCTGTTTTTT. It codes for CASSLKDYPTGELFF.

This clone was detected a few times. J is TRBJ1-1 and V is TRBV19, with D unclear. The CDR3 spans 14 residues. Germline CDR1 reads LNHDA; CDR2 reads SQIVND (reference sequence). With 3 bases removed from V and 1 base from J, the gap between germline ends came to 9 bases. The CDR3 DNA sequence: TGTGCCAGTAGTATTTCGCCGGGGAACACTGAAGCTTTCTTT. This encodes CASSISPGNTEAFF.

The V call is TRBV3-1 (or the pseudogene TRBV3-2), the J call TRBJ1-1; 11 bases map to TRBD1. Unmatched junction bases numbered 6, after V lost 0 bases and J lost 9 bases. Germline values: CDR1 LGHDT, CDR2 YNNKEL (reference sequence). The CDR3 length is 15 residues. The CDR3 DNA reads as TGTGCCAGCAGCCAAGATTTGGACAGGGGGCCGAAAGCTTTCTTT. Translation: CASSQDLDRGPKAFF.

This rearrangement joins TRBV16 to TRBJ2-2; D is unresolved. Looked up from germline, CDR1 is KGHSY and CDR2 is FQNENV. V was pared by 0 bases and J by 5 bases, with 7 bases between. The CDR3 is made up of 14 amino acids. The CDR3 loop is CASSQSLRTGELFF. The CDR3 bases are TGTGCCAGCAGCCAATCTCTACGGACCGGGGAGCTGTTTTTT.

This clone showed up just once. The chain employs TRBV7-8 and TRBJ1-5; 7 bases agree with TRBD1. The CDR3 length is 16 residues. Trimming at V came to 0 bases and at J to 6 bases, leaving 8 bases not matched to a gene. Germline CDR1 SGHVS, CDR2 FQNEAQ. In DNA, the CDR3 is TGTGCCAGCAGCTTAGCGTGGGGACAGAAGGGTCAGCCCCAGCATTTT. This sequence encodes CASSLAWGQKGQPQHF.

The chain uses TRBV5-6 and TRBJ2-1; 9 nucleotides match TRBD2. The V gene end was trimmed by 0 bases and the J gene end by 6 bases; junction bases not matched to a gene: 4. Germline V gene sequence: CDR1 SGHDT, CDR2 YYEEEE. The CDR3 length is 15 residues. This chain's CDR3 is CASSLGGRGGNEQFF. As DNA, the CDR3 is TGTGCCAGCAGCTTGGGGGGGCGGGGGGGCAATGAGCAGTTCTTC.

This chain joins TRBV5-1 and TRBJ1-6; TRBD1 agrees at 7 bases. Germline V gene data show CDR1 as SGHRS and CDR2 as YFSETQ. Trimming removed 5 bases from V and 5 bases from J; junction bases left unmatched: 10. This CDR3 contains 16 residues. This CDR3 reads CASRFNTGVDNSPLHF. In nucleotides, the CDR3 is TGCGCCAGCAGGTTTAATACAGGGGTCGATAATTCACCCCTCCACTTT.

This chain uses TRBV4-3 with TRBJ2-2, with 8 bases lining up with TRBD1. J gave up 7 bases and V 1 base, and 5 bases lay outside the gene matches. There are 15 residues in the CDR3. CDR1 LGHNA and CDR2 YSLEER come from the germline V gene. The CDR3 coding sequence is TGCGCCAGCAGCCAAGGGACAGGGCTTGGCGGGGAGCTGTTTTTT. Amino acid sequence: CASSQGTGLGGELFF.

V and J are TRBV2 and TRBJ2-3; 12 bases fit TRBD2. The trim removed 3 bases at V and 13 bases at J, leaving 8 bases unmatched. This CDR3 is 14 amino acids long. CDR1 and CDR2 from the germline V gene are SNHLY and FYNNEI. The CDR3 is CASSDTSGGPIKYF. The CDR3, as DNA: TGTGCCAGCAGTGACACTAGCGGGGGGCCGATCAAGTATTTT. The variable domain in full, completed from reference TRBV2 and TRBJ2-3, reads EPEVTQTPSHQVTQMGQEVILRCVPISNHLYFYWYRQILGQKVEFLVSFYNNEISEKSEIFDDQFSVERPDGSNFTLKIRSTKLEDSAMYFCASSDTSGGPIKYFGPGTRLTVL.

This chain links TRBV12-3 or TRBV12-4 with TRBJ1-2; unclear D gene. V lost 3 bases and J lost 5, with 7 bases in between. This CDR3 has 12 amino acids. CDR3 in DNA: TGTGCCAGCAGTTTGGGCAGATATGGCTACACCTTC. This gives the protein CASSLGRYGYTF.

V gene TRBV14 combines with J gene TRBJ1-6; the match to TRBD1 covers 7 bases. J lost 7 bases, V lost 6 bases, and 6 bases had no gene match. The CDR3 covers 14 residues. Germline V CDR1 and CDR2: SGHDN, FVKESK. CDR3 coding DNA: TGTGCCAGCAGAGGGGACAGCCAAAATTCACCCCTCCACTTT. It codes for CASRGDSQNSPLHF.

J is TRBJ1-3 and V is TRBV5-4; tentatively, D is TRBD1 (5 bases). The CDR3 covers 16 residues. CDR1 and CDR2 (germline): SGHNT, YYREEE (reference sequence). Trimming shortened V by 4 bases and J by 7 bases, and 21 bases separated the two germline ends. The CDR3: CASSPTVGAQGNTIYF. CDR3 bases: TGTGCCAGCAGCCCGACAGTTGGAGCGCAAGGGAACACCATATATTTT.